This T cell receptor (beta chain) emerged from a study of T cells after yellow fever vaccination. Overall study findings and caveats: There was a small share of clonotypes that showed up in both the CD4 and CD8 compartments.

Germline V gene lookup returns CDR1 LNHDA and CDR2 SQIVND (reference sequence). Trimming pared 4 bases from V and 10 bases from J, leaving 15 bases between. The CDR3 contains 13 residues. 5'RACE template switching generated TCR cDNA, adding a universal primer site and UMIs. A single record per CDR3 protein comes from TCRdb applying MiXCR to the 5' RACE reads. The table has some 350,000 distinct CDR3 sequences, about 8.7% seen once. This clonotype was detected ten times or more. The antigen is unknown. V and J are TRBV19 and TRBJ2-3; D is uncertain. Material: PBMCs, obtained on the day of the first yellow fever vaccination. This TCR was sampled from a man aged 18 to 35 who received the YFV17D yellow fever vaccine. The CDR3 loop reads CASSTSAGVSQYF. The DNA of the CDR3 is TGTGCCAGTAGTACCAGCGCTGGAGTTTCGCAGTATTTT.